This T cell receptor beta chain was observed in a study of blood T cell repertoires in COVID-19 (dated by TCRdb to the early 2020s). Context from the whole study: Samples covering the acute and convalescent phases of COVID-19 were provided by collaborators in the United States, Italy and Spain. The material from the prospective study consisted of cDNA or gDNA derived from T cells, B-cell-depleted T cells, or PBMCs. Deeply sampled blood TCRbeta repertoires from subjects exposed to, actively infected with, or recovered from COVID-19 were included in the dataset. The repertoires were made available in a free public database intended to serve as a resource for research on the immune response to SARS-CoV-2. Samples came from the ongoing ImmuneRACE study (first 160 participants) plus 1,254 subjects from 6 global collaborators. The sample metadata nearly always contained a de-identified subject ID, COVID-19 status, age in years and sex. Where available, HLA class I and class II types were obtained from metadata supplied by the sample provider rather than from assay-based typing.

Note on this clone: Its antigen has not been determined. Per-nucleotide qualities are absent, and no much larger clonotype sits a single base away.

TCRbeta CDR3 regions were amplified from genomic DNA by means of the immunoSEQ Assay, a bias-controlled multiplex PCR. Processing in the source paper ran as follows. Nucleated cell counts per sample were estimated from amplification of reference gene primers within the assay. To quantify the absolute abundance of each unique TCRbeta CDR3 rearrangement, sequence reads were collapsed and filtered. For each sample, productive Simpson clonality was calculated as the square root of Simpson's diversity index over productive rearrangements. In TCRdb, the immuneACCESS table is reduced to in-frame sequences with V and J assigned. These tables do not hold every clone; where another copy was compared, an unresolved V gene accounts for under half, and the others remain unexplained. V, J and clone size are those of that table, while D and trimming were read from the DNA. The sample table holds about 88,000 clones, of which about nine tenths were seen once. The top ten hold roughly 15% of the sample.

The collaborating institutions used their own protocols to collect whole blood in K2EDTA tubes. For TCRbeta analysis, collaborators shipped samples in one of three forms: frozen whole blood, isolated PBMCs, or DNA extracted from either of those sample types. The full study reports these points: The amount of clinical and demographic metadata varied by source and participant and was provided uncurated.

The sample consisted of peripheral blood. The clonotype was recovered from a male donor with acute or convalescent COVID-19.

The nucleotide sequence reads TGTGCCTGGGCCCGAAGGGAGGCGCTATATGGCTACACCTTC. Its protein is CAWARREALYGYTF. The V and J segments used are TRBV30 and TRBJ1-2, with the D gene not clear enough to name. From the cysteine through the phenylalanine, the CDR3 covers 14 amino acids. The DNA shown is the 42-base CDR3, in frame from base 1. Cut back by 5 bases and 5 bases, the V and J ends lie 18 bases apart. The germline V gene (reference sequence) supplies CDR1 GTSNPN and CDR2 SVGIG.